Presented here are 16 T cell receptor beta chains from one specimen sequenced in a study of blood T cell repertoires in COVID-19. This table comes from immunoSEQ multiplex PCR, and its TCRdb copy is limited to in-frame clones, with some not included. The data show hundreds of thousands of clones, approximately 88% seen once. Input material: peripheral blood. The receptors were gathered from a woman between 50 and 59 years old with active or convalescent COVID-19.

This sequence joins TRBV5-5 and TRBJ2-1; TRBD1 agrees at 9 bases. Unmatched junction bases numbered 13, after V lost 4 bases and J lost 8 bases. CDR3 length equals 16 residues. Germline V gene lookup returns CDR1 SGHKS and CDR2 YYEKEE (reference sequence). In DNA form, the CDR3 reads TGTGCCAGCAGCAGCCGGGGACAGGGTTTAGGGTATGAGCAGTTCTTC. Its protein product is CASSSRGQGLGYEQFF.

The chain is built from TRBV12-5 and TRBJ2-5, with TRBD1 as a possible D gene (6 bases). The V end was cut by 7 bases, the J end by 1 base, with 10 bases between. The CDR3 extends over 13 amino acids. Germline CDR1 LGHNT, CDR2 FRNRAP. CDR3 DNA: TGTGCTAGTGCAGGGACACTCCAAGAGACCCAGTACTTC. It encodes CASAGTLQETQYF.

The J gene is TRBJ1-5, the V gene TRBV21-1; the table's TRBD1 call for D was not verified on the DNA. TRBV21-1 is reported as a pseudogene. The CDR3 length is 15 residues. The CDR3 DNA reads TGTGCCAGCAGCCCGGACAGGGAGGAACGTCAGCCCCAGCATTTT. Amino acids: CASSPDREERQPQHF.

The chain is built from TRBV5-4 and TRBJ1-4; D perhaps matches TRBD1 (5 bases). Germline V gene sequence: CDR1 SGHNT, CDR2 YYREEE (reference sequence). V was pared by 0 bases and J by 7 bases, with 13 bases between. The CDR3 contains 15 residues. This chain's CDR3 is CASSLGTTGGEKLFF. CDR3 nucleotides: TGTGCCAGCAGCTTGGGGACAACAGGCGGTGAAAAACTGTTTTTT.

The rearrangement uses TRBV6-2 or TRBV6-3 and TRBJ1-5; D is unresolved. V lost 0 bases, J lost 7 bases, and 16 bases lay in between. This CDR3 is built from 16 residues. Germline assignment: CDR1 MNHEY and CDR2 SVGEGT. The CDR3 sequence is CASSYSSGKGFQPQHF. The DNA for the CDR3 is TGTGCCAGCAGTTACTCATCCGGGAAGGGATTCCAGCCCCAGCATTTT.

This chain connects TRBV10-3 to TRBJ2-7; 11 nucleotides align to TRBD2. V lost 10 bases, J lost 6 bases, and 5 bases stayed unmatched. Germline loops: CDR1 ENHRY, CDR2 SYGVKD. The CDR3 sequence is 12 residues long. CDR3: CATRTSGPEQYF. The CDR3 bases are TGTGCCACCAGGACTAGCGGGCCCGAGCAGTACTTC.

The CDR3 reads CASSQDGARASAGYTF. Written as DNA, the CDR3 is TGCGCCAGCAGCCAAGATGGGGCCAGGGCATCAGCTGGCTACACCTTC. The chain combines TRBV4-1 with TRBJ1-2; perhaps TRBD1 as D (5 bases). Germline CDR1 is MGHRA and CDR2 is YSYEKL. The V end lost 0 bases, the J end lost 7 bases, and 18 bases lay between the germline ends. The CDR3 has 16 amino acids.

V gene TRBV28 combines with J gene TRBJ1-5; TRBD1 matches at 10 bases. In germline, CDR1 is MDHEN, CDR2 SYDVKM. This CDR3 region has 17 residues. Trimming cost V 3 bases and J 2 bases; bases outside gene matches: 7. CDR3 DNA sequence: TGTGCCAGCAGTTTGGTTGGGGGGACAGGGGGCAATCAGCCCCAGCATTTT. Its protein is CASSLVGGTGGNQPQHF.

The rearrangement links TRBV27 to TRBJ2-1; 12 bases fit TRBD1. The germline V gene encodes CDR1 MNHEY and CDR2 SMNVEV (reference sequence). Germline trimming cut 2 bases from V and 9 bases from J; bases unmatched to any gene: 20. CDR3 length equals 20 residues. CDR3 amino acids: CASSLAGTGGDQRGGREQFF. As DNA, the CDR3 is TGTGCCAGCAGTTTAGCGGGGACAGGGGGCGACCAGCGGGGGGGCCGTGAGCAGTTCTTC.

The CDR3 reads CASSAAVGQATQYF. DNA of the CDR3: TGTGCCAGCAGCGCCGCTGTGGGACAGGCGACCCAGTACTTC. V usage is TRBV6-5 and J usage is TRBJ2-5, with 8 bases matching TRBD1. Germline-derived CDR1 and CDR2 are MNHEY and SVGAGI. The CDR3 length is 14 residues. With 6 bases clipped from V and 7 bases from J, the junction kept 10 bases outside the gene matches.

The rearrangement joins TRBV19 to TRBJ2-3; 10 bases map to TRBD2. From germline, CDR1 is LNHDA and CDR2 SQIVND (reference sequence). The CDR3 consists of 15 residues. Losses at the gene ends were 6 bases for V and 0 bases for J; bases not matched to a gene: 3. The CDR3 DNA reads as TGTGCCAGTAGGACTAGCGGGTATAGCACAGATACGCAGTATTTT. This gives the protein CASRTSGYSTDTQYF.

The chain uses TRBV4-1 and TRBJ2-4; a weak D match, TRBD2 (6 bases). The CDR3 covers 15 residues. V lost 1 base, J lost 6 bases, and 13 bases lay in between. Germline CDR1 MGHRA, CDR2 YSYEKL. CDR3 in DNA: TGCGCCAGCAGCCAAGGCTCGGAGGGAGGAAACATTCAGTACTTC. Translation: CASSQGSEGGNIQYF.

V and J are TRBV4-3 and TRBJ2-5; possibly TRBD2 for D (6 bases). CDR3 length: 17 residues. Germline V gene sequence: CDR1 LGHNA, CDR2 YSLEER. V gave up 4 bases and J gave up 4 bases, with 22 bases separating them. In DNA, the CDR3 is TGCGCCAGCAGCCTGCGGGACCGGCCCTCGCCATCAGAGACCCAGTACTTC. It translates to CASSLRDRPSPSETQYF.

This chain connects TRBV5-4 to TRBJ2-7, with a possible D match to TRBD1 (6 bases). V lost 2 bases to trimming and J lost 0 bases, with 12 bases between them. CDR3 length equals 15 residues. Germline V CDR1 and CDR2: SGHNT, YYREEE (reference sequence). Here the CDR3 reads CASSLPGDLSYEQYF. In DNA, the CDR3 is TGTGCCAGCAGCTTACCAGGGGATCTCTCCTACGAGCAGTACTTC. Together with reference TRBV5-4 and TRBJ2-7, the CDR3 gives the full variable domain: ETGVTQSPTHLIKTRGQQVTLRCSSQSGHNTVSWYQQALGQGPQFIFQYYREEENGRGNFPPRFSGLQFPNYSSELNVNALELDDSALYLCASSLPGDLSYEQYFGPGTRLTVT.

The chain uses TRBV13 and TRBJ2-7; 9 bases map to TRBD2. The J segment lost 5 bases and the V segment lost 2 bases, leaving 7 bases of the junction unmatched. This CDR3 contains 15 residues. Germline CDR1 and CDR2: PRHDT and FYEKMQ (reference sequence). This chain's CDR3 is CASSLRLAGRDEQYF. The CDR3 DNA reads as TGTGCCAGCAGCTTAAGGCTAGCGGGGAGGGACGAGCAGTACTTC.

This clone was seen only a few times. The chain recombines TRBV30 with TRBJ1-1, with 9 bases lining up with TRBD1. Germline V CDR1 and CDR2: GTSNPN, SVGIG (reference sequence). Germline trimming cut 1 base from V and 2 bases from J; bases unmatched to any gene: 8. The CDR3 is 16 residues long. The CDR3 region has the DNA TGTGCCTGGAGTGCCCAACCGGGACAGGGTAACACTGAAGCTTTCTTT. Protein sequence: CAWSAQPGQGNTEAFF.